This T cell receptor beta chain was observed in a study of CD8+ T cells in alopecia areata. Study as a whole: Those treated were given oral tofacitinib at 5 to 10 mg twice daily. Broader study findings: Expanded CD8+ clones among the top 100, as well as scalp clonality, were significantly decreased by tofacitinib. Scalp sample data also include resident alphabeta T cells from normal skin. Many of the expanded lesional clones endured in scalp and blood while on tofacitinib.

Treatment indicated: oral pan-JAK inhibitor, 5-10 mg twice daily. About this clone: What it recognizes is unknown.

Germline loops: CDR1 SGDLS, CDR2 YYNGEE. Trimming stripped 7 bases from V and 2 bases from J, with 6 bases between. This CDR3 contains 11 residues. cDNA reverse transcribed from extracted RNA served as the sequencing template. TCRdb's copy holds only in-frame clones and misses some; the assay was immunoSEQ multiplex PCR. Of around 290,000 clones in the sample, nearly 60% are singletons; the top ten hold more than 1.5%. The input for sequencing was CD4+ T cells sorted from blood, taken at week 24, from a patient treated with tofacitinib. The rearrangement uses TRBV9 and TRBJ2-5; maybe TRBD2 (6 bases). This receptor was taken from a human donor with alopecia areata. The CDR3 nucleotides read TGTGCCAGCGGGAGGCAAGAGACCCAGTACTTC. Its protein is CASGRQETQYF.